One and the same sample provided the 2 T cell receptor beta chains below, sequenced in a study of CD8+ T cells in alopecia areata. In each case, RNA was isolated and then reverse transcribed into cDNA as the sequencing template. TCRdb's table, derived via immunoSEQ multiplex PCR, lists solely in-frame clones and lacks some. This sample has over 150,000 clones, with about 53% found just once. Treatment defined: oral pan-JAK inhibitor, 5-10 mg twice daily. The specimen was CD8+ T cells sorted from blood, collected at week 24, from a patient treated with tofacitinib. These receptors were taken from a human donor with alopecia areata.

The chain combines TRBV25-1 with TRBJ2-3; a possible D gene is TRBD2 (6 bases). Trimming shortened V by 8 bases and J by 4 bases, and 10 bases separated the two germline ends. This CDR3 is 12 amino acids long. The germline gives CDR1 MGHDK, CDR2 SYGVNS. In DNA form, the CDR3 reads TGTGCCAGCTCAGCGGGTGCAGATACGCAGTATTTT. This sequence encodes CASSAGADTQYF.

The chain is built from TRBV27 and TRBJ1-2; D is undetermined. V was pared by 5 bases and J by 5 bases, with 15 bases between. Per germline, CDR1 MNHEY and CDR2 SMNVEV (reference sequence). The CDR3 has 14 amino acids. CDR3 sequence reads: CASSPGVGGYGYTF. The CDR3, as DNA: TGTGCCAGCAGTCCCGGAGTGGGTGGATATGGCTACACCTTC.